A single TCR beta chain is shown here with its context. Its antigen is not identified. The entry originates in a study of graft-versus-host responses after intestinal transplantation. At the level of the study: Recipients received multivisceral, liver-intestinal, or isolated intestinal transplants. Each recipient received anti-thymocyte globulin induction, then tacrolimus and steroids for roughly 3 years. Study results and limitations: Marrow from the recipient contained GvH clones, some of which had appeared first in ileum or blood.

Produced via immunoSEQ multiplex PCR; TCRdb's table is partial and in-frame only. The sample consists of roughly 98,000 clones, 85% to 95% of them appearing once. This CDR3 comprises 15 residues. Germline CDR1 and CDR2: SGHDN and FVKESK. Trimming took 4 bases from V and 0 from J; bases not matched to a gene: 3. V is TRBV14 and J is TRBJ2-1; 7 bases line up with TRBD2. The material was unstimulated CD8+ T cells sorted from spleen or lymph node cells, obtained before transplant. The clonotype was recovered from a human donor who was the organ donor for an intestinal transplant. CDR3 sequence (DNA): TGTGCCAGCAGCCCGGGGACTACCTCCTACAATGAGCAGTTCTTC. It is translated as CASSPGTTSYNEQFF.